These 31 T cell receptor beta chains originate from one sample sequenced in a study of blood T cells in healthy people across ages. Alongside a J-beta primer mix, a sample-barcoded 5' primer served in a second PCR lasting 7 to 11 cycles. TCRdb itself ran the 5' RACE reads through MiXCR, one entry per CDR3 protein. Among 1.5 million to 1.8 million distinct CDR3 sequences listed, about 42% were seen once. The source material was blood. All receptors derive from a woman under 30 in good health.

This chain uses TRBV7-2 with TRBJ1-5; D is unclear. The germline V and J ends were trimmed by 1 base and 2 bases, with 15 bases remaining between them. In germline, CDR1 is SGHTA, CDR2 FQGNSA. This CDR3 has 17 residues. The CDR3 here is CASSLGVRREGNQPQHF. CDR3 bases: TGTGCCAGCAGCTTAGGCGTACGTAGGGAAGGCAATCAGCCCCAGCATTTT.

This chain connects TRBV5-1 to TRBJ2-4; D is undetermined. From germline, CDR1 is SGHRS and CDR2 YFSETQ. CDR3 size: 14 residues. V lost 3 bases and J 3 bases, leaving 10 bases between the germline ends. The CDR3 DNA sequence: TGCGCCAGCAGCTGTGATCAAGGCAAAAACATTCAGTACTTC. Its translation is CASSCDQGKNIQYF.

The rearrangement joins TRBV4-3 to TRBJ2-2; maybe TRBD1 (6 bases). CDR1 and CDR2 (germline): LGHNA, YSLEER. This CDR3 has 14 residues. Between the trimmed V and J ends, which lost 4 bases and 4 bases, there was a span of 10 bases. CDR3 in amino acids: CASSRTAPTGELFF. The CDR3, as DNA: TGCGCCAGCAGCCGGACAGCGCCCACCGGGGAGCTGTTTTTT.

V usage is TRBV20-1 and J usage is TRBJ2-7, with D unclear. Trimming cost V 3 bases and J 0 bases, with 12 bases left between them. The CDR3 length is 14 residues. Germline assignment: CDR1 DFQATT and CDR2 SNEGSKA (reference sequence). The CDR3 loop is CSASMGSSSYEQYF. In DNA form, the CDR3 reads TGCAGTGCTAGTATGGGCTCCAGCTCCTACGAGCAGTACTTC.

The gene calls are TRBV12-3 or TRBV12-4 and TRBJ1-5, with D perhaps TRBD1 (5 bases). V was cut by 5 bases and J by 8 bases, with 16 bases left in between. The CDR3 runs 14 residues. CDR3 nucleotides: TGTGCCAGCAGTGTGCCCCGGGGGTCGGAGCCCCAGCATTTT. Its protein is CASSVPRGSEPQHF.

The table lists this clonotype with a few counts. The chain links TRBV29-1 to TRBJ2-3; 9 bases are a match to TRBD2. The ends lost 7 bases at V and 14 bases at J; junction bases unmatched: 10. The CDR3 runs 11 residues. From germline, CDR1 is SQVTM and CDR2 ANQGSEA. The CDR3 DNA reads as TGCAGCGCAAATAGCGGGAGTGGCTGGTATTTT. Protein product: CSANSGSGWYF.

There are a few counts of this clonotype. The V and J genes are TRBV7-8 and TRBJ1-5, with 7 bases identical to TRBD1. The germline CDR1 and CDR2 sequences are SGHVS and FQNEAQ. V dropped 5 bases and J dropped 0; count of bases not matched to a gene: 7. The CDR3 consists of 16 residues. The CDR3 sequence: CASSRDRAYSNQPQHF. In nucleotides, the CDR3 is TGTGCCAGCAGCCGTGACAGGGCGTATAGCAATCAGCCCCAGCATTTT.

The rearrangement uses TRBV20-1 and TRBJ2-3; possibly TRBD2 for D (5 bases). V was shortened by 3 bases and J by 3 bases, with 13 bases between the two germline ends. The CDR3 is made up of 14 amino acids. Germline loops: CDR1 DFQATT, CDR2 SNEGSKA (reference sequence). The CDR3 loop is CSASMGVKTDTQYF. CDR3 nucleotide sequence: TGCAGTGCTAGCATGGGAGTGAAGACAGATACGCAGTATTTT.

The chain employs TRBV30 and TRBJ1-1; no clear D. The ends were cut back, 2 bases at V and 11 bases at J, with 15 bases in the middle. The CDR3 extends over 12 amino acids. The germline V gene has CDR1 GTSNPN and CDR2 SVGIG (reference sequence). The CDR3 spells CAWSNLGRVAFF. The CDR3 DNA sequence: TGTGCCTGGAGTAATTTGGGTCGCGTTGCTTTCTTT.

This sequence joins TRBV7-2 and TRBJ1-2; no clear D. Trimming removed 1 base at V and 5 bases at J, with 8 bases between. Germline CDR1 reads SGHTA; CDR2 reads FQGNSA. There are 13 residues in the CDR3. CDR3 amino acids: CASSLGLRYGYTF. CDR3 bases: TGTGCCAGCAGCTTAGGTTTGCGGTATGGCTACACCTTC. Combining the CDR3 with reference TRBV7-2 and TRBJ1-2 gives the whole variable domain GAGVSQSPSNKVTEKGKDVELRCDPISGHTALYWYRQSLGQGLEFLIYFQGNSAPDKSGLPSDRFSAERTGGSVSTLTIQRTQQEDSAVYLCASSLGLRYGYTFGSGTRLTVV.

There are a few counts of this clonotype. V gene TRBV12-3 or TRBV12-4 combines with J gene TRBJ1-2, with 7 positions matching TRBD1. The CDR3 runs to 13 residues. Trimming cost V 6 bases and J 7 bases; bases outside gene matches: 8. In DNA, the CDR3 is TGTGCCAGCAGCCAGGGGGTCGGGAGTGGCTACACCTTC. This gives the protein CASSQGVGSGYTF.

V is TRBV4-1 and J is TRBJ2-1; D tentatively reads TRBD1 or TRBD2 (6 bases each). The length of the CDR3 is 16 residues. Germline values: CDR1 MGHRA, CDR2 YSYEKL. V was clipped by 4 bases and J by 7 bases, with 20 bases between them. The CDR3 coding sequence is TGCGCCAGCAGCCCACGACTGGGGGGCGCGAGTAATGAGCAGTTCTTC. This gives the protein CASSPRLGGASNEQFF.

This clonotype appeared a few times. This chain connects TRBV4-3 to TRBJ2-7; D is perhaps TRBD2 (5 bases). V lost 3 bases to trimming and J lost 0 bases, with 12 bases between them. The germline V gene has CDR1 LGHNA and CDR2 YSLEER. The CDR3 is 15 amino acids. The CDR3 DNA is TGCGCCAGCAGCCACCAGACTACGATCTCCTACGAGCAGTACTTC. Residues: CASSHQTTISYEQYF.

The J gene is TRBJ2-4, the V gene TRBV6-2 or TRBV6-3; TRBD2 matches 10 bases. Near its end, the DNA agrees better with TRBJ2-7, so the J call may be wrong. This CDR3 spans 16 amino acids. Germline V CDR1 and CDR2: MNHEY, SVGEGT. The CDR3 sequence is CASSYSRTSGRGEQYF. The CDR3 DNA reads as TGTGCCAGCAGTTACTCCCGGACTAGCGGACGAGGCGAGCAGTACTTC.

A few counts support this clonotype. The CDR3 nucleotides read TGTGCCAGCAGGACCCCGTATGCCACAGATACGCAGTATTTT. This codes for CASRTPYATDTQYF. This chain links TRBV7-2 with TRBJ2-3; D unclear. Germline loops: CDR1 SGHTA, CDR2 FQGNSA. V lost 6 bases, J lost 2 bases, and 12 bases lay in between. The CDR3 loop spans 14 amino acids.

This clonotype came up a few times. The chain recombines TRBV11-3 with TRBJ2-5, with D perhaps TRBD1 (6 bases). V lost 1 base and J 0 bases, leaving 12 bases between the germline ends. This CDR3 has 16 amino acids. The germline gives CDR1 SGHNT, CDR2 YENEEA. The CDR3 protein is CASSLGLDRNQETQYF. The CDR3 bases are TGTGCCAGCAGCTTAGGACTCGACAGGAACCAAGAGACCCAGTACTTC.

This clonotype was seen a few times. A read error may produce the germline difference seen at one junction end. This sequence joins TRBV30 and TRBJ2-5, with D perhaps matching TRBD1 or TRBD2 (5 bases each). Germline V gives CDR1 GTSNPN, CDR2 SVGIG (reference sequence). The CDR3 consists of 14 residues. The CDR3 sequence: CAWSVGGSQETQYF. In DNA, the CDR3 is TGTGCCTGGAGTGTTGGGGGTAGCCAAGAGACCCAGTACTTT.

The chain couples TRBV4-3 to TRBJ2-5, with TRBD1 matching over 7 bases. J gave up 9 bases and V 4 bases, and 8 bases lay outside the gene matches. CDR1 LGHNA and CDR2 YSLEER come from the germline V gene. The CDR3 has 13 residues. CDR3 bases: TGCGCCAGCAGCCGCACTAGGGGGCATGCCCAGTACTTC. This codes for CASSRTRGHAQYF.

CDR3 sequence (DNA): TGCGCCAGCAGACTACAGGGGCCGGAAAACAATGAGCAGTACTTC. This encodes CASRLQGPENNEQYF. The chain links TRBV5-1 to TRBJ2-5; 7 positions match TRBD1. Per germline, CDR1 SGHRS and CDR2 YFSETQ. V gave up 5 bases and J gave up 11 bases; unmatched junction bases: 18. CDR3 length: 15 residues.

This clonotype occurred many times. This sequence joins TRBV6-5 and TRBJ2-5; tentatively, D is TRBD2 (6 bases). V dropped 10 bases and J dropped 6 bases, with 27 bases sitting between them. This CDR3 comprises 16 residues. Germline V gives CDR1 MNHEY, CDR2 SVGAGI. This chain's CDR3 is CAISPGLSVSYKTQYF. Here the CDR3 DNA reads TGTGCCATCTCCCCGGGACTTAGTGTATCCTATAAGACCCAGTACTTC.

The chain employs TRBV27 and TRBJ1-2; TRBD1 matches at 7 bases. Germline loops: CDR1 MNHEY, CDR2 SMNVEV (reference sequence). The CDR3 runs 14 residues. V lost 0 bases to trimming and J lost 5 bases; unmatched junction nucleotides: 3. CDR3 coding DNA: TGTGCCAGCAGTTTATCAGCAGGGGGGTATGGCTACACCTTC. Translated, it gives CASSLSAGGYGYTF.

This chain connects TRBV28 to TRBJ2-5; D is perhaps TRBD1 or TRBD2 (5 bases each). Germline V lookup: CDR1 MDHEN, CDR2 SYDVKM. This CDR3 has 13 residues. Trimming cost V 10 bases and J 3 bases, with 15 bases left between them. CDR3 amino acids: CANNTGTEETQYF. The DNA of the CDR3 is TGTGCCAACAATACCGGGACGGAAGAGACCCAGTACTTC.

As to this clonotype: Germline and junction disagree at one end, which may indicate a read error. The V call is TRBV29-1, the J call TRBJ2-3, with TRBD2 matching 12 bases. The length of the CDR3 is 15 residues. Per germline, CDR1 SQVTM and CDR2 ANQGSEA. CDR3 sequence: CSVGLAGSGTDTRYF. In nucleotides, the CDR3 is TGCAGCGTCGGACTAGCGGGATCCGGCACAGATACGCGGTATTTT.

This clonotype was seen a handful of times. The chain carries TRBV4-2 and TRBJ1-2; D possibly corresponds to TRBD1 (5 bases). The CDR3 runs 15 residues. From germline, CDR1 is LGHNA and CDR2 YNFKEQ. V lost 0 bases, J lost 4 bases, and 12 bases lay in between. CDR3 in amino acids: CASSQDRAESYGYTF. CDR3 DNA sequence: TGTGCCAGCAGCCAAGACAGGGCGGAAAGCTATGGCTACACCTTC.

Concerning this clonotype itself: Without the conserved terminal phenylalanine or tryptophan, this CDR3 likely stems from a read error. The chain joins TRBV18 to TRBJ2-1, with 11 positions matching TRBD2. CDR3 size: 18 residues. CDR1 and CDR2 from the germline V gene are KGHSH and LQKENI. V lost 5 bases, J lost 4 bases, and 13 bases stayed unmatched. The CDR3: CASSETSGSGGGYNEQFL. Written as DNA, the CDR3 is TGTGCCAGCTCAGAAACTAGCGGGAGCGGAGGGGGTTACAATGAGCAGTTCTTA.

The chain combines TRBV29-1 with TRBJ2-5; 8 bases match TRBD2. The V and J ends lost 7 bases and 5 bases, in that order; junction bases with no gene match: 18. Looked up from germline, CDR1 is SQVTM and CDR2 is ANQGSEA. The CDR3 has 16 amino acids. The CDR3 is CSAAVGSGIAGETQYF. The CDR3 DNA follows: TGCAGCGCCGCCGTGGGTAGCGGGATTGCTGGGGAGACCCAGTACTTC.

V is TRBV12-3 or TRBV12-4 and J is TRBJ2-1; D is tentatively TRBD1 or TRBD2 (5 bases each). Trimming stripped 5 bases from V and 4 bases from J, with 18 bases between. The CDR3 is 16 residues long. CDR3 in amino acids: CASSRGGATLYNEQFF. The CDR3 nucleotides are TGTGCCAGCAGTCGTGGGGGTGCCACCCTTTACAATGAGCAGTTCTTC.

This chain joins TRBV7-2 and TRBJ1-2, with 8 bases fitting TRBD1. The CDR3 sequence is 14 residues long. J lost 7 bases, V lost 1 base, and 5 bases had no gene match. Germline CDR1 is SGHTA and CDR2 is FQGNSA. The CDR3 reads CASSLGGQGGGYTF. The CDR3 nucleotides read TGTGCCAGCAGCTTAGGTGGACAGGGAGGTGGCTACACCTTC.

The chain is built from TRBV28 and TRBJ1-1; D remains ambiguous. V lost 0 bases and J 6 bases, leaving 17 bases between the germline ends. In germline, CDR1 is MDHEN, CDR2 SYDVKM. This CDR3 has 16 amino acids. This CDR3 reads CASSLWGFPLLAEAFF. The CDR3 DNA reads TGTGCCAGCAGTTTATGGGGTTTTCCTCTGTTGGCTGAAGCTTTCTTT.

This chain connects TRBV30 to TRBJ2-1; D unresolved. Trimming took off 5 bases at V and 3 bases at J, with 11 bases between the two ends. The germline V gene encodes CDR1 GTSNPN and CDR2 SVGIG (reference sequence). CDR3 length: 13 amino acids. CDR3 DNA: TGTGCCTGGGGACCGACAATCTACAATGAGCAGTTCTTC. Translated, it gives CAWGPTIYNEQFF.

This clonotype was picked up a small number of times. The chain carries TRBV29-1 and TRBJ2-1; 13 bases are a match to TRBD2. Germline CDR1 and CDR2: SQVTM and ANQGSEA. The CDR3 is made up of 17 amino acids. The trim removed 0 bases at V and 8 bases at J, leaving 10 bases unmatched. In DNA, the CDR3 is TGCAGCGTTGAAGATTCTAAGACTAGCGGGAGGAGCGATGAGCAGTTCTTC. Residues: CSVEDSKTSGRSDEQFF.